This T cell receptor beta chain derives from a study of control samples from healthy donors and cancer patients. V gave up 0 bases and J gave up 2 bases, with 7 bases separating them. This CDR3 spans 14 amino acids. Germline V CDR1 and CDR2: LNHNV, YYDKDF (reference sequence). Clones were sequenced by immunoSEQ multiplex PCR, and TCRdb holds only the in-frame ones, with some missing. The sample lists over 100,000 clones, approximately 90% occurring once. This chain joins TRBV15 and TRBJ1-2; D not certain. The sequencing input was blood. The clonotype was recovered from a human donor in good health. The donor label of this sample is uncertain. CDR3 region: CATSRDARNYGYTF. The CDR3 DNA is TGTGCCACCAGCAGAGATGCCAGAAACTATGGCTACACCTTC.